This T cell receptor beta chain was sequenced in a study of blood T cells in healthy people across ages. Points from the study as a whole: For the donors, CMV status was unknown and possibly confounded expanded clonotype changes. With naive T cell percentage, TCR beta diversity showed a strong correlation.

This clonotype was seen at least ten times. The antigen is undetermined. Combining a sample-barcoded 5' primer with a J-beta primer mix, a second PCR ran for roughly 6 to 12 cycles. Researchers report that a template-switch adaptor with 12 random nucleotides tagged each cDNA molecule. MiXCR, run by TCRdb on the 5' RACE reads, gives a single entry per CDR3 protein. The data contain fewer than 2,000,000 distinct CDR3 sequences, about two fifths of them singletons. Sequencing used blood. The source of this sequence is a human donor in good health.

The CDR3 DNA reads TGTGCCAGCAGCCTGGACAGTAATGAAAAACTGTTTTTT. Its protein is CASSLDSNEKLFF. The chain joins TRBV7-6 to TRBJ1-4; weak D call: TRBD1 (6 bases). The CDR3 is 13 residues long. Germline V CDR1 and CDR2: SGHVS, FNYEAQ. Trimming stripped 5 bases from V and 4 bases from J, with 8 bases between.